The rows below give T cell receptor beta chains drawn from one sample of a study of shared T cell receptors in the human thymus. Sequenced by immunoSEQ multiplex PCR; TCRdb stores in-frame clones only, minus some. The repertoire includes about 710,000 clones, 70% to 90% of them detected once, and over 0.008% sits in the top ten. Separately, the same data were catalogued under a study of human thymus T cells.

The sample was thymocytes. These receptors came from a boy less than two years old with a congenital heart defect. Both conserved end residues are part of each CDR3. The D gene is left open where the match is weak. For some rows the clone size is stated as once, few or many, or as a class when expanded; others skip it.

V gene,J gene,CDR3 length,clone size,D gene,CDR3 protein,CDR3 DNA
TRBV27,TRBJ1-1,19,NA,TRBD1,CASRERRQGIREMNTEAFF,TGTGCCAGCAGGGAGAGGCGACAGGGCATTAGGGAAATGAACACTGAAGCTTTCTTT
TRBV11-3,TRBJ2-1,19,once,NA,CASSSKEVLGGGPSNEQFF,TGTGCCAGCAGTTCTAAGGAAGTTCTAGGGGGGGGCCCATCCAATGAGCAGTTCTTC
TRBV4-3,TRBJ2-7,16,once,TRBD2,CASSQDTSGRCCEQYF,TGCGCCAGCAGCCAAGATACTAGCGGGAGATGTTGCGAGCAGTACTTC
TRBV5-4,TRBJ1-1,15,NA,NA,CASSTPGPREAEAFF,TGTGCCAGCAGCACTCCGGGCCCCCGGGAGGCTGAAGCTTTCTTT
TRBV5-1,TRBJ2-1,17,NA,NA,CASSSLRGQVGDNEQFF,TGCGCCAGCAGCTCCCTACGCGGCCAGGTCGGGGACAATGAGCAGTTCTTC
TRBV5-1,TRBJ2-3,13,NA,NA,CASSLAERDSQYF,TGCGCCAGCAGCTTGGCCGAACGAGACTCGCAGTATTTT
TRBV19,TRBJ1-1,15,NA,NA,CASSIFGGLDTEAFF,TGTGCCAGTAGTATTTTCGGGGGGCTCGACACTGAAGCTTTCTTT
TRBV7-8,TRBJ2-1,14,NA,NA,CASSLDPLGAPEFF,TGTGCCAGCAGCTTAGATCCCCTAGGGGCCCCCGAGTTCTTC
TRBV2,TRBJ1-3,15,NA,TRBD1,CASREYRGFGNTIYF,TGTGCCAGCAGGGAGTACAGGGGTTTCGGAAACACCATATATTTT
TRBV14,TRBJ2-5,19,NA,TRBD2,CASSPPTEKREKGQETQYF,TGTGCCAGCAGCCCCCCGACGGAAAAGCGGGAGAAGGGGCAAGAGACCCAGTACTTC
TRBV5-1,TRBJ2-2,17,NA,TRBD1,CASSPGQGVSNTGELFF,TGCGCCAGCAGCCCTGGACAGGGGGTTTCGAACACCGGGGAGCTGTTTTTT
TRBV7-6,TRBJ2-1,15,NA,TRBD2,CASSFFLGLANEQFF,TGTGCCAGCAGCTTTTTCCTCGGACTAGCGAATGAGCAGTTCTTC
TRBV4-3,TRBJ1-4,15,NA,TRBD1,CASSQERGQSEKLFF,TGCGCCAGCAGCCAAGAGAGGGGGCAGTCCGAAAAACTGTTTTTT
TRBV19,TRBJ1-4,18,NA,TRBD1,CASSGTGTGGTTNEKLFF,TGTGCCAGTAGTGGTACCGGGACAGGGGGCACAACTAATGAAAAACTGTTTTTT
TRBV4-3,TRBJ1-1,13,NA,NA,CASAQGTNTEAFF,TGCGCCAGCGCCCAGGGGACGAACACTGAAGCTTTCTTT
TRBV18,TRBJ1-1,14,few,TRBD1,CASSPDRGDTEAFF,TGTGCCAGCTCACCGGACAGGGGGGACACTGAAGCTTTCTTT
TRBV27,TRBJ2-3,17,NA,NA,CASSLSVRALSLDTQYF,TGTGCCAGCAGTTTATCGGTGCGCGCCCTCTCGTTGGATACGCAGTATTTT
TRBV5-4,TRBJ2-2,16,NA,TRBD2,CASSLRLAGGTGELFF,TGTGCCAGCAGCTTGCGACTAGCGGGAGGAACCGGGGAGCTGTTTTTT
TRBV4-1,TRBJ1-5,16,NA,NA,CASSQDRDFSNQPQHF,TGCGCCAGCAGCCAAGACCGGGACTTTAGCAATCAGCCCCAGCATTTT
TRBV7-9,TRBJ1-1,13,NA,NA,CASRYATGIEAFF,TGTGCCAGCAGGTACGCGACAGGCATTGAAGCTTTCTTT
TRBV4-1,TRBJ2-1,14,NA,NA,CASSQDRGRGEQFF,TGCGCCAGCAGCCAAGATCGTGGGAGGGGGGAGCAGTTCTTC
TRBV27,TRBJ2-2,16,NA,TRBD2,CASRGTGGYNTGELFF,TGTGCCAGCAGAGGTACGGGAGGTTATAACACCGGGGAGCTGTTTTTT
TRBV5-4,TRBJ1-1,16,once,NA,CASSLGSTQWNTEAFF,TGTGCCAGCAGCTTGGGGAGCACTCAGTGGAACACTGAAGCTTTCTTT
TRBV5-4,TRBJ2-7,13,once,TRBD1,CASSRGQGFEQYF,TGTGCCAGCAGTAGGGGACAGGGGTTCGAGCAGTACTTC
TRBV7-3,TRBJ2-1,15,NA,TRBD2,CASSVLAGDPNEQFF,TGTGCCAGCAGCGTACTAGCGGGGGATCCCAATGAGCAGTTCTTC
TRBV6-5,TRBJ1-5,15,NA,TRBD1,CASSSLTGGNQPQHF,TGTGCCAGCAGTTCCTTGACAGGGGGAAATCAGCCCCAGCATTTT
TRBV9,TRBJ2-3,12,once,NA,CASSRGTDTQYF,TGTGCCAGCAGCCGAGGCACAGATACGCAGTATTTT
TRBV18,TRBJ1-2,14,few,NA,CASSPWQGKVGYTF,TGTGCCAGCTCACCCTGGCAGGGGAAGGTTGGCTACACCTTC
TRBV4-3,TRBJ1-2,15,NA,NA,CASSQDPAGSYGYTF,TGCGCCAGCAGCCAAGACCCTGCAGGGTCCTATGGCTACACCTTC
TRBV7-2,TRBJ1-2,18,NA,TRBD1,CASSGGLGTASTNYGYTF,TGTGCCAGCAGCGGAGGCCTGGGGACAGCCTCAACTAACTATGGCTACACCTTC
TRBV2,TRBJ1-2,14,NA,NA,CASSETAPNYGYTF,TGTGCCAGCAGTGAAACAGCACCTAACTATGGCTACACCTTC
TRBV28,TRBJ2-2,15,NA,NA,CASSLGPTNTGELFF,TGTGCCAGCAGTTTGGGGCCTACGAACACCGGGGAGCTGTTTTTT
TRBV4-3,TRBJ1-5,17,NA,NA,CASSQTIAQSPNQPQHF,TGCGCCAGCAGCCAAACTATAGCGCAGAGTCCTAATCAGCCCCAGCATTTT
TRBV5-1,TRBJ2-4,13,NA,TRBD1,CASSPIPTGAEYF,TGCGCCAGCAGCCCCATTCCGACAGGGGCCGAGTACTTC
TRBV6-4,TRBJ2-6,18,NA,NA,CASSLQPYAYSGANVLTF,TGTGCCAGCAGTCTACAGCCTTACGCCTACTCTGGGGCCAACGTCCTGACTTTC
TRBV9,TRBJ2-7,15,NA,TRBD2,CASSAQREAREEQYF,TGTGCCAGCAGCGCTCAGCGGGAGGCCCGGGAGGAGCAGTACTTC
TRBV21-1,TRBJ2-7,15,once,NA,CASSQTGPLGYEQYF,TGTGCCAGCAGCCAGACAGGACCTCTGGGCTACGAGCAGTACTTC
TRBV4-3,TRBJ2-5,19,NA,TRBD2,CASSQDLTSGAPGGETQYF,TGCGCCAGCAGCCAAGATCTTACTAGCGGGGCCCCCGGAGGGGAGACCCAGTACTTC
TRBV14,TRBJ2-5,16,NA,TRBD2,CASSSRLAGVRETQYF,TGTGCCAGCAGCTCCCGACTAGCGGGAGTTAGGGAGACCCAGTACTTC
TRBV7-8,TRBJ2-7,17,once,NA,CASSLGETSSAVYEQYF,TGTGCCAGCAGCTTAGGAGAGACTAGTTCGGCCGTCTACGAGCAGTACTTC
TRBV11-2,TRBJ1-2,13,NA,NA,CASSPTPRGGYTF,TGTGCCAGCAGCCCTACCCCCCGCGGTGGCTACACCTTC
TRBV5-8,TRBJ2-1,16,once,TRBD2,CASSWASGKSVYEQFF,TGTGCCAGCAGCTGGGCTAGCGGGAAGAGTGTGTATGAGCAGTTCTTC
TRBV5-1,TRBJ2-3,15,NA,NA,CASSLLTGMADTQYF,TGCGCCAGCAGCTTGTTGACGGGAATGGCGGATACGCAGTATTTT
TRBV28,TRBJ2-7,16,NA,NA,CASSSRREDSSREQYF,TGTGCCAGCAGTTCGCGCCGTGAGGACAGCAGCAGAGAGCAGTACTTC
TRBV27,TRBJ2-1,13,NA,TRBD2,CASSAGGVNEQFF,TGTGCCAGCTCTGCGGGAGGGGTAAATGAGCAGTTCTTC
TRBV2,TRBJ2-3,17,NA,TRBD1,CASSYHYRDRPIDTQYF,TGTGCCAGCAGTTACCACTACCGGGACAGGCCGATAGATACGCAGTATTTT
TRBV6-5,TRBJ2-2,15,NA,NA,CASSYSQANTGELFF,TGTGCCAGCAGTTACAGCCAGGCGAACACCGGGGAGCTGTTTTTT
TRBV7-3,TRBJ1-2,13,NA,TRBD1,CASSSDRRSGYTF,TGTGCCAGCAGCTCGGACAGGCGGAGTGGCTACACCTTC
TRBV4-3,TRBJ2-7,14,NA,TRBD1,CASSPRDRSYEQYF,TGCGCCAGCAGCCCCCGGGACAGATCCTACGAGCAGTACTTC
TRBV5-1,TRBJ1-6,18,NA,TRBD1,CASSAHEQGVRRDSPLHF,TGCGCCAGCAGCGCCCATGAGCAGGGGGTTAGAAGAGACTCACCCCTCCACTTT
TRBV19,TRBJ2-2,13,few,NA,CASSSGVKEKLFF,TGTGCCAGTAGTTCAGGGGTCAAGGAGAAGCTGTTTTTT
TRBV20-1,TRBJ1-2,11,few,NA,CSANRLDGYTF,TGCAGTGCTAACAGGCTAGATGGCTACACCTTC